A single sample gave rise to the 23 T cell receptor beta chains below, sequenced in a study of blood T cell repertoires in COVID-19. Profiled with immunoSEQ multiplex PCR; TCRdb holds only in-frame clones, not every one. In the table there are tens of thousands of clones, around 87% of which are singletons. Sequenced input: peripheral blood. Receptors originate from a man over 45 with acute or convalescent COVID-19.

The chain couples TRBV6-1 to TRBJ1-2, with D uncertain. Germline values: CDR1 MNHNS, CDR2 SASEGT. CDR3 length: 14 amino acids. Trimming took 1 base from V and 4 from J, leaving 10 bases between them. As DNA, the CDR3 is TGTGCCAGCAGTGAAGGCCCGGCTAGCTATGGCTACACCTTC. Amino acids: CASSEGPASYGYTF.

J is TRBJ1-2 and V is TRBV9; the D is unclear. The CDR3 sequence is 13 residues long. Germline lookup yields CDR1 SGDLS and CDR2 YYNGEE. V dropped 0 bases and J dropped 3 bases, with 6 bases sitting between them. The CDR3 DNA sequence: TGTGCCAGCAGCGTAGGGAGATACTATGGCTACACCTTC. Its protein is CASSVGRYYGYTF.

The chain is built from TRBV28 and TRBJ1-3; 7 nucleotides line up with TRBD1. Germline lookup yields CDR1 MDHEN and CDR2 SYDVKM. The CDR3 runs to 18 residues. J lost 5 bases, V lost 3 bases, and 16 bases had no gene match. CDR3 in amino acids: CASSLGLDHGTERNTIYF. For the CDR3, the DNA is TGTGCCAGCAGTTTGGGCTTGGACCACGGGACAGAGAGAAACACCATATATTTT. Full variable domain (missing parts from reference TRBV28 and TRBJ1-3): DVKVTQSSRYLVKRTGEKVFLECVQDMDHENMFWYRQDPGLGLRLIYFSYDVKMKEKGDIPEGYSVSREKKERFSLILESASTNQTSMYLCASSLGLDHGTERNTIYFGEGSWLTVV.

The chain uses TRBV5-6 and TRBJ2-7, with 8 bases that match TRBD1. The CDR3 covers 16 residues. V was clipped by 0 bases and J by 0 bases; unmatched bases: 5. Germline assignment: CDR1 SGHDT and CDR2 YYEEEE. CDR3 nucleotides: TGTGCCAGCAGCTTGGGGACAGGGCGAAACTCCTACGAGCAGTACTTC. This translates into CASSLGTGRNSYEQYF.

V is TRBV27 and J is TRBJ2-7; 7 bases fit TRBD2. J was trimmed by 0 bases and V by 8 bases; bases with no gene match: 7. CDR3 size: 14 residues. Germline CDR1 reads MNHEY; CDR2 reads SMNVEV (reference sequence). The DNA for the CDR3 is TGTGCCAGCTCCCCCGGGGGGAGCTCCTACGAGCAGTACTTC. Translating gives CASSPGGSSYEQYF.

The chain carries TRBV7-2 and TRBJ1-4, with 9 nucleotides matching TRBD1. The CDR3 covers 18 residues. Germline trimming cut 0 bases from V and 5 bases from J; bases unmatched to any gene: 10. Germline assignment: CDR1 SGHTA and CDR2 FQGNSA. CDR3 sequence (DNA): TGTGCCAGCAGCTTAGCGCCGTTGGGGGGACAGGGCAATGAAAAACTGTTTTTT. Protein sequence: CASSLAPLGGQGNEKLFF.

The V and J genes are TRBV19 and TRBJ1-1; 7 bases map to TRBD1. CDR3 length: 13 amino acids. Germline lookup yields CDR1 LNHDA and CDR2 SQIVND (reference sequence). The V segment lost 7 bases and the J segment 8 bases; nucleotides outside the gene matches: 10. The CDR3 loop is CASTRGTAREAFF. DNA of the CDR3: TGTGCCAGTACCCGGGGGACAGCACGAGAAGCTTTCTTT. The full variable domain, completed using reference TRBV19 and TRBJ1-1, is DGGITQSPKYLFRKEGQNVTLSCEQNLNHDAMYWYRQDPGQGLRLIYYSQIVNDFQKGDIAEGYSVSREKKESFPLTVTSAQKNPTAFYLCASTRGTAREAFFGQGTRLTVV.

The V gene is TRBV5-1, the J gene TRBJ2-3; 7 nucleotides align to TRBD1. The CDR3 consists of 15 residues. After removal of 2 bases from V and 5 bases from J, the junction contained 8 bases not matched to a gene. Germline CDR1 SGHRS, CDR2 YFSETQ. CDR3 DNA sequence: TGCGCCAGCAGCTTATTAGGGGACAGTAGAGATACGCAGTATTTT. Residues: CASSLLGDSRDTQYF. The whole variable domain, filled in from reference TRBV5-1 and TRBJ2-3, reads KAGVTQTPRYLIKTRGQQVTLSCSPISGHRSVSWYQQTPGQGLQFLFEYFSETQRNKGNFPGRFSGRQFSNSRSEMNVSTLELGDSALYLCASSLLGDSRDTQYFGPGTRLTVL.

The V and J genes are TRBV3-1 (or the pseudogene TRBV3-2) and TRBJ1-1; no clear D. CDR1 and CDR2 (germline): LGHDT, YNNKEL (reference sequence). Deletions cut 3 bases from V and 1 base from J, with 9 bases between. The CDR3 runs to 14 residues. DNA for the CDR3: TGTGCCAGCAGCCAGGTCTCGAGGAACACTGAAGCTTTCTTT. This translates into CASSQVSRNTEAFF.

The genes are TRBV7-3 and TRBJ2-3, with D tentatively TRBD1 (6 bases). Deletions cut 5 bases from V and 9 bases from J, with 15 bases between. Germline V gene sequence: CDR1 SGHTA, CDR2 FQGTGA. CDR3 size: 13 residues. The CDR3 spells CASSPIQGGTQYF. CDR3 DNA: TGTGCCAGCAGCCCCATACAGGGTGGCACGCAGTATTTT.

V is TRBV9 and J is TRBJ2-1, with TRBD2 identical over 7 bases. The V gene end was trimmed by 0 bases and the J gene end by 7 bases; junction bases not matched to a gene: 7. Germline CDR1 is SGDLS and CDR2 is YYNGEE. This CDR3 is 15 amino acids long. In DNA form, the CDR3 reads TGTGCCAGCAGCGTAGCGGGAGGAACGGTAAATGAGCAGTTCTTC. Its translation is CASSVAGGTVNEQFF. Looking up the rest from reference TRBV9 and TRBJ2-1 gives the full variable domain: DSGVTQTPKHLITATGQRVTLRCSPRSGDLSVYWYQQSLDQGLQFLIQYYNGEERAKGNILERFSAQQFPDLHSELNLSSLELGDSALYFCASSVAGGTVNEQFFGPGTRLTVL.

In its sample, this clone is medium-sized. The rearrangement uses TRBV6-1 and TRBJ2-1, with D perhaps matching TRBD2 (5 bases). The CDR3 consists of 16 residues. The germline CDR1 and CDR2 sequences are MNHNS and SASEGT. The V end lost 0 bases, the J end lost 4 bases, and 13 bases lay between the germline ends. CDR3 nucleotide sequence: TGTGCCAGCAGTGAAGCGGGCCCAGCGGCGTACAATGAGCAGTTCTTC. Translation: CASSEAGPAAYNEQFF.

The rearrangement uses TRBV19 and TRBJ1-1; weak D call: TRBD1 (6 bases). In germline, CDR1 is LNHDA, CDR2 SQIVND (reference sequence). Trimming removed 5 bases at V and 3 bases at J, with 13 bases between. The CDR3 extends over 14 amino acids. The DNA for the CDR3 is TGTGCCAGTAGTTTCAGGGGAAGGGACACTGAAGCTTTCTTT. Translated, it gives CASSFRGRDTEAFF.

The rearrangement joins TRBV3-1 (or the pseudogene TRBV3-2) to TRBJ1-1, with D unresolved. Germline V gene data show CDR1 as LGHDT and CDR2 as YNNKEL (reference sequence). Trimming removed 2 bases from V and 4 bases from J, with 11 bases in between. The CDR3 is made up of 14 amino acids. CDR3: CASSQTLVGTEAFF. CDR3 in DNA: TGTGCCAGCAGCCAAACTCTGGTTGGCACTGAAGCTTTCTTT.

The genes are TRBV6-2 or TRBV6-3 and TRBJ2-7; TRBD2 aligns across 9 bases. CDR3 size: 14 residues. Germline V gives CDR1 MNHEY, CDR2 SVGEGT. V was clipped by 6 bases and J by 6 bases; unmatched bases: 9. For the CDR3, the DNA is TGTGCCAGCAGCCCCGCGGGAGGGCCCCGCGAGCAGTACTTC. It translates to CASSPAGGPREQYF.

The rearrangement links TRBV30 to TRBJ1-2; D remains ambiguous. The CDR3 is made up of 13 amino acids. CDR1 and CDR2 (germline): GTSNPN, SVGIG (reference sequence). V was cut by 0 bases and J by 3 bases, with 8 bases left in between. CDR3 in DNA: TGTGCCTGGAGTGTAGTCAGTGACTATGGCTACACCTTC. Its translation: CAWSVVSDYGYTF.

This chain uses TRBV21-1 with TRBJ2-4; no check of the table's D call, TRBD2, against the DNA was made. TRBV21-1 is described as a pseudogene. The CDR3 covers 17 residues. CDR3 protein: CASRPRGAGGFKNIQYF. CDR3 coding DNA: TGTGCCAGCAGGCCCAGGGGGGCGGGAGGGTTCAAAAACATTCAGTACTTC.

The V gene is TRBV11-2, the J gene TRBJ2-2, with 9 bases identical to TRBD1. The germline CDR1 and CDR2 sequences are SGHAT and FQNNGV. The ends lost 0 bases at V and 5 bases at J; junction bases unmatched: 7. This CDR3 has 17 residues. For the CDR3, the DNA is TGTGCCAGCAGCTTAGATCTGGACAGGGGCGCGACCGGGGAGCTGTTTTTT. Its translation is CASSLDLDRGATGELFF.

This sequence joins TRBV3-1 (or the pseudogene TRBV3-2) and TRBJ2-1; possible D gene TRBD2, 5 bases. The CDR3 spans 15 residues. Germline lookup yields CDR1 LGHDT and CDR2 YNNKEL (reference sequence). The germline V and J ends were trimmed by 0 bases and 9 bases, with 15 bases remaining between them. CDR3 loop: CASSQEGVGVGEQFF. DNA for the CDR3: TGTGCCAGCAGCCAAGAGGGAGTAGGCGTAGGTGAGCAGTTCTTC.

CDR3 loop: CASSQRLQYNEQFF. The CDR3 bases are TGTGCCAGCAGCCAACGACTCCAGTACAATGAGCAGTTCTTC. The chain couples TRBV3-1 (or the pseudogene TRBV3-2) to TRBJ2-1; D is unresolved. Deletions cut 2 bases from V and 4 bases from J, with 9 bases between. The CDR3 totals 14 residues. Germline values: CDR1 LGHDT, CDR2 YNNKEL (reference sequence).

The rearrangement joins TRBV19 to TRBJ1-1; TRBD1 aligns across 7 bases. The CDR3 is 13 amino acids. Per the germline V gene, CDR1 is LNHDA and CDR2 is SQIVND (reference sequence). J gave up 4 bases and V 4 bases, and 3 bases lay outside the gene matches. The CDR3 is CASSTTGVTEAFF. The DNA of the CDR3 is TGTGCCAGTAGTACCACAGGGGTCACTGAAGCTTTCTTT.

V is TRBV18 and J is TRBJ1-2, with 7 bases fitting TRBD1. V trimming: 3 bases; J trimming: 7 bases; junction bases outside the gene matches: 5. The CDR3 sequence is 13 residues long. The germline V gene encodes CDR1 KGHSH and CDR2 LQKENI. Written as DNA, the CDR3 is TGTGCCAGCTCACCGGGACAGTTAGGTGGCTACACCTTC. It specifies CASSPGQLGGYTF.

V is TRBV24-1 and J is TRBJ2-1, with 7 nucleotides matching TRBD1. CDR1 is KGHDR, CDR2 SFDVKD, per germline. The V and J ends lost 4 bases and 6 bases, in that order; junction bases with no gene match: 5. The CDR3 sequence is 14 residues long. CDR3 nucleotides: TGTGCCACCAGTGAAGGTGACAGGGTCAATGAGCAGTTCTTC. It translates to CATSEGDRVNEQFF.